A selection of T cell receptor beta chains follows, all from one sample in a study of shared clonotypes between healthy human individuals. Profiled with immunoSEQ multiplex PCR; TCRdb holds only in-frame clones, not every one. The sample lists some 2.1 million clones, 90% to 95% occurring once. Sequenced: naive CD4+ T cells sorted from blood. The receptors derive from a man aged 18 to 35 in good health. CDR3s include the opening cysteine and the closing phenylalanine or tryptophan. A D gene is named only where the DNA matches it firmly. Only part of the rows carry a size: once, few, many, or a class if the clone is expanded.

CASSLEFNEKLFF,TGTGCCAGCAGCTTAGAATTTAATGAAAAACTGTTTTTT,TRBV11-2,TRBJ1-4,-,-,13
CSVEDQSGGPYEQYF,TGCAGCGTTGAAGATCAGTCTGGGGGTCCCTACGAGCAGTACTTC,TRBV29-1,TRBJ2-7,-,-,15
CASTRGGKTSYEQYF,TGTGCCAGCACCCGGGGGGGGAAGACCTCCTACGAGCAGTACTTC,TRBV11-2,TRBJ2-7,-,TRBD2,15
CASSGGQAYEQYF,TGTGCCAGCAGTGGGGGACAGGCCTACGAGCAGTACTTC,TRBV28,TRBJ2-7,once,TRBD1,13
CASSEPRVTTDTQYF,TGCGCCAGCAGTGAGCCTAGAGTCACCACAGATACGCAGTATTTT,TRBV10-2,TRBJ2-3,-,-,15
CASSVQASNQPQHF,TGTGCCAGTAGTGTCCAGGCTAGCAATCAGCCCCAGCATTTT,TRBV19,TRBJ1-5,-,-,14
CASRPGEGLYGYTF,TGCGCCAGCAGGCCGGGGGAGGGCCTATATGGCTACACCTTC,TRBV4-1,TRBJ1-2,once,-,14
CASSHGRSSYNEQFF,TGCGCCAGCAGCCACGGACGGAGCTCCTACAATGAGCAGTTCTTC,TRBV4-1,TRBJ2-1,once,-,15
CASSPQRNEQFF,TGTGCCAGCAGCCCCCAGAGAAATGAGCAGTTCTTC,TRBV7-9,TRBJ2-1,-,-,12
CASSQDDPGETQYF,TGCGCCAGCAGTCAGGACGATCCAGGAGAGACCCAGTACTTC,TRBV5-1,TRBJ2-5,once,-,14
CASGFGSSGSAEQYF,TGTGCTAGTGGTTTTGGGAGTAGCGGCAGCGCCGAGCAGTACTTC,TRBV12-5,TRBJ2-7,-,-,15
CASSHVDRGLGYTF,TGCGCCAGCAGCCACGTAGACAGGGGGCTGGGCTACACCTTC,TRBV4-1,TRBJ1-2,few,TRBD1,14
CASSLLREGTEAFF,TGCGCCAGCAGCTTGCTCCGGGAGGGCACTGAAGCTTTCTTT,TRBV5-1,TRBJ1-1,-,-,14
CASSRDRTLSYEQYF,TGTGCCAGCAGTCGGGACAGGACACTCTCCTACGAGCAGTACTTC,TRBV2,TRBJ2-7,-,TRBD1,15
CASFKTASNQPQHF,TGTGCCAGCTTTAAAACGGCGAGCAATCAGCCCCAGCATTTT,TRBV6-1,TRBJ1-5,-,-,14
CASIVVAGRQETQYF,TGTGCCAGCATAGTAGTAGCGGGACGTCAAGAGACCCAGTACTTC,TRBV6-1,TRBJ2-5,-,TRBD2,15
CASSEYRGQALTGELFF,TGTGCCAGCAGTGAATACCGCGGACAGGCCCTCACCGGGGAGCTGTTTTTT,TRBV25-1,TRBJ2-2,-,TRBD1,17
CSARGGNTIYF,TGCAGTGCGAGGGGGGGAAACACCATATATTTT,TRBV20-1,TRBJ1-3,-,-,11
CASSPRPASYGYTF,TGTGCCAGCAGCCCCCGACCCGCTAGCTATGGCTACACCTTC,TRBV6-5,TRBJ1-2,-,-,14
CASSQDRGAQPQHF,TGCGCCAGCAGCCAAGATCGGGGGGCCCAGCCCCAGCATTTT,TRBV4-1,TRBJ1-5,-,-,14
CASSSEGLPGSVLTF,TGTGCCAGCAGTTCGGAGGGACTCCCAGGTAGCGTCCTGACTTTC,TRBV28,TRBJ2-6,-,-,15
CASSYDRVSNTGELFF,TGTGCCAGCAGCTACGACAGGGTCTCGAACACCGGGGAGCTGTTTTTT,TRBV7-2,TRBJ2-2,-,TRBD1,16
CASTQGRHRAYEQYF,TGTGCCAGCACGCAGGGGCGTCACAGGGCCTACGAGCAGTACTTC,TRBV7-2,TRBJ2-7,-,-,15
CASSSGYNEQFF,TGTGCCAGCAGCTCTGGTTACAATGAGCAGTTCTTC,TRBV13,TRBJ2-1,once,-,12
CASSPGRDRNEQYF,TGTGCCAGCTCACCGGGCAGGGATAGAAACGAGCAGTACTTC,TRBV18,TRBJ2-7,-,-,14
CAISELAGSINEQFF,TGTGCCATCAGTGAGTTAGCGGGGTCGATAAATGAGCAGTTCTTC,TRBV10-3,TRBJ2-1,-,TRBD2,15
CASSPSTSGDTQYF,TGCGCCAGCAGCCCTTCGACTAGCGGAGATACGCAGTATTTT,TRBV5-1,TRBJ2-3,-,TRBD2,14
CASSWDYLQETQYF,TGTGCCAGCAGTTGGGACTACCTCCAAGAGACCCAGTACTTC,TRBV2,TRBJ2-5,-,TRBD2,14
CASSPRLTDSPLHF,TGTGCCAGCAGCCCCAGGCTCACCGATTCACCCCTCCACTTT,TRBV11-2,TRBJ1-6,-,-,14
CASSVPLPQGVANEKLFF,TGTGCCAGCAGCGTACCCTTACCGCAGGGGGTCGCTAATGAAAAGCTGTTTTTT,TRBV4-2,TRBJ1-4,-,TRBD1,18
CASSLGSGGTSYEQYF,TGTGCCAGCAGCTTGGGATCCGGGGGGACCTCCTACGAGCAGTACTTC,TRBV5-4,TRBJ2-7,-,TRBD2,16
CASSLVATGGSYEQYF,TGTGCCAGCAGCTTAGTCGCGACAGGGGGCTCCTACGAGCAGTACTTC,TRBV7-2,TRBJ2-7,-,TRBD1,16
CASGLVHSPLHF,TGTGCTAGTGGTTTGGTACACTCACCCCTCCACTTT,TRBV12-5,TRBJ1-6,-,-,12
CAWSVDPGNTEAFF,TGTGCCTGGAGTGTAGACCCAGGGAACACTGAAGCTTTCTTT,TRBV30,TRBJ1-1,-,-,14
CASSSLAGEPLEQYF,TGTGCCAGCAGTTCCCTAGCGGGGGAGCCCTTGGAGCAGTACTTC,TRBV27,TRBJ2-7,-,TRBD2,15
CASSRTSGGSVVAYNEQFF,TGTGCCAGCAGCCGCACTAGCGGGGGGTCAGTGGTCGCCTACAATGAGCAGTTCTTC,TRBV2,TRBJ2-1,-,TRBD2,19
CASSLDLRGKLPVEQYF,TGTGCCAGCAGCTTAGATTTGCGGGGAAAGCTGCCTGTGGAGCAGTACTTC,TRBV11-3,TRBJ2-7,-,-,17
CASSLLLAAETQYF,TGTGCCAGCAGCTTGTTACTAGCAGCAGAGACCCAGTACTTC,TRBV5-6,TRBJ2-5,-,-,14
CARCPGQGLQPQHF,TGTGCCCGGTGTCCGGGACAGGGGTTACAGCCCCAGCATTTT,TRBV6-1,TRBJ1-5,-,TRBD1,14
CAISPGTNQETQYF,TGTGCCATCAGCCCCGGGACAAATCAAGAGACCCAGTACTTC,TRBV10-3,TRBJ2-5,-,-,14
CASSQVYQETQYF,TGCGCCAGCAGCCAAGTCTACCAAGAGACCCAGTACTTC,TRBV4-1,TRBJ2-5,-,-,13
CASRQQTGKNYGYTF,TGTGCCAGTAGGCAGCAAACAGGGAAAAACTATGGCTACACCTTC,TRBV19,TRBJ1-2,-,-,15
CAWSVDTRIVHEQFF,TGTGCCTGGAGTGTAGATACCCGAATAGTCCATGAGCAGTTCTTC,TRBV30,TRBJ2-1,-,-,15
CASSPGTYTDTQYF,TGCGCCAGCAGCCCCGGGACTTACACAGATACGCAGTATTTT,TRBV5-1,TRBJ2-3,-,-,14
CASSRAGVSQPQHF,TGTGCCAGTAGTAGGGCAGGGGTTAGTCAGCCCCAGCATTTT,TRBV19,TRBJ1-5,-,-,14